The sequence of this T cell receptor (beta chain) was determined in a study of blood T cell repertoires in COVID-19 (TCRdb year 2020). About the investigation overall: The collaborator samples originated in the United States, Italy and Spain and spanned the acute and convalescent phases of COVID-19. The material from the prospective study consisted of cDNA or gDNA derived from T cells, B-cell-depleted T cells, or PBMCs. Deeply sampled blood TCRbeta repertoires from subjects exposed to, actively infected with, or recovered from COVID-19 were included in the dataset. A freely available public database, intended as a resource for researchers studying the immune response to SARS-CoV-2, is where the repertoires were released. The samples were drawn from two sources: the first 160 participants of the ongoing ImmuneRACE study, and 1,000 to 1,500 subjects contributed by 6 global collaborators. Nearly every sample came with metadata listing a de-identified subject ID, COVID-19 status, age in years and sex. Where available, HLA class I and class II types were obtained from metadata supplied by the sample provider rather than from assay-based typing. Broad study findings and their caveats: Clinical and demographic metadata were provided uncurated, with the amount varying by source and participant.

The CDR3 sequence holds 16 residues, the cysteine and phenylalanine included. Only CDR3 DNA remains: 48 bases, in frame from the first base. CDR1 MDHEN and CDR2 SYDVKM are derived from the germline V gene. The junction shows trimming of 5 bases on V and 0 bases on J, and the gene matches do not reach 4 bases of it. In the prospective study, participants were about 18 to 89 years old, resided in 25 or so geographic areas of the United States, and were enrolled through a virtual design. To assign participants to cohorts, the prospective study relied on clinical history that participants themselves reported in a screening survey and a study questionnaire. ImmuneRACE Cohort 3 recovered participants were defined by two consecutive negative NP/OP PCR tests, healthcare professional clearance, or symptom resolution. In the prospective study, mobile phlebotomists collected whole blood, serum and a nasopharyngeal or oropharyngeal swab from each participant. Additional blood draws and questionnaires over an approximately 2-month period could optionally be provided by prospective study participants. Blood samples from the prospective study were shipped frozen or at room temperature prior to DNA extraction.

On this clone: It lacks a known antigen. No much larger clone is present one base from it, and per-base qualities are unavailable.

The immunoSEQ Assay, a bias-controlled multiplex PCR, was used to amplify TCRbeta CDR3 regions from genomic DNA. Processing in the source paper ran as follows. Nucleated cell counts per sample were estimated from amplification of reference gene primers within the assay. To quantify the absolute abundance of each unique TCRbeta CDR3 rearrangement, sequence reads were collapsed and filtered. For each sample, productive Simpson clonality was calculated as the square root of Simpson's diversity index over productive rearrangements. TCRdb retrieved this table from immuneACCESS and kept in-frame rearrangements only. Not all clones are present; in checked studies, unresolved V genes account for under half, and no reason is known for the remainder. Clonal size and the V and J genes are those of that table, whereas D and trimming came from the DNA. The sample table holds around 390,000 clones, of which 85% to 90% were seen once. Of the sample, about 9.4% falls within the top ten clones.

The clonotype originates from a woman in her forties or fifties who had recovered from COVID-19. The chain is made from TRBV28 and TRBJ2-4, with TRBD1 identical over 10 junction bases. Sequenced material: PBMCs or T cells enriched from blood (not recorded which). The DNA is TGTGCCAGCAGTCCAGGGACAGGGGTAGCCAAAAACATTCAGTACTTC. This gives the protein CASSPGTGVAKNIQYF. Where the CDR3 stops, the reference TRBV28 and TRBJ2-4 genes take over; the full variable domain is DVKVTQSSRYLVKRTGEKVFLECVQDMDHENMFWYRQDPGLGLRLIYFSYDVKMKEKGDIPEGYSVSREKKERFSLILESASTNQTSMYLCASSPGTGVAKNIQYFGAGTRLSVL.